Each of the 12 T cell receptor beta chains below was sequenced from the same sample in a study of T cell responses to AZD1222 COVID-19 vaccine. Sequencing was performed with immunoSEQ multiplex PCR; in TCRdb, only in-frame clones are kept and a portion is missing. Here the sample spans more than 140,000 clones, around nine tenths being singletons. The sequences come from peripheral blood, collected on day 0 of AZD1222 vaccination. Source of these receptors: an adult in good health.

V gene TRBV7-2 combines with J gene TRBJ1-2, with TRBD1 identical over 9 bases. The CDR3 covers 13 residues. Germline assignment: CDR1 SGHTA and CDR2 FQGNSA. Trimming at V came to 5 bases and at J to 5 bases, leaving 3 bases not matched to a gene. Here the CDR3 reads CASSAGQGYGYTF. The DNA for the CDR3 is TGTGCCAGCAGCGCCGGACAGGGGTATGGCTACACCTTC.

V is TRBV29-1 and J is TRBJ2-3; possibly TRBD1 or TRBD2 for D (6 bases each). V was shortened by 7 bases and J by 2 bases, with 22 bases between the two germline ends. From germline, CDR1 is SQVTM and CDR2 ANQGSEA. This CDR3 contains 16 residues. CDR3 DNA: TGCAGCGGGCTATTAGGGGGGAGAGGAAACACAGATACGCAGTATTTT. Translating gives CSGLLGGRGNTDTQYF.

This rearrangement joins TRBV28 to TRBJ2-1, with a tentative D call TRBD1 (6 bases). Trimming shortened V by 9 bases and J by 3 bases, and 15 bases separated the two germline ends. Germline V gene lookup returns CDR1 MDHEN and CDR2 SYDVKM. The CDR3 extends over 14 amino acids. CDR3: CASALQGNYNEQFF. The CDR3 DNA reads TGTGCCAGTGCATTACAGGGAAACTACAATGAGCAGTTCTTC.

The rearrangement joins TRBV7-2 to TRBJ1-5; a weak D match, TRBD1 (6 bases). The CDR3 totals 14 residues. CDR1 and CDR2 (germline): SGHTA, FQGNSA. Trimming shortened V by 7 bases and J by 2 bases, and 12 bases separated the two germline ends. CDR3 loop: CASTFGGRNQPQHF. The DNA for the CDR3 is TGTGCCAGCACCTTCGGGGGGCGCAATCAGCCCCAGCATTTT.

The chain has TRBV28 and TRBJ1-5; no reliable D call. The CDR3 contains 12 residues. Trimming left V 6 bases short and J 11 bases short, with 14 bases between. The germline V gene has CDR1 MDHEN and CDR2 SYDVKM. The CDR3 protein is CASSLPPATQHF. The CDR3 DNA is TGTGCCAGCAGCCTTCCCCCAGCGACCCAGCATTTT.

CDR3 nucleotides: TGTGCCACCAGTGATCCCCGGGACAGGGACACCGGGGAGCTGTTTTTT. It encodes CATSDPRDRDTGELFF. The chain is built from TRBV24-1 and TRBJ2-2; the match to TRBD1 covers 9 bases. The germline V gene encodes CDR1 KGHDR and CDR2 SFDVKD. Trimming took 3 bases from V and 3 from J; bases not matched to a gene: 4. The CDR3 has 16 residues.

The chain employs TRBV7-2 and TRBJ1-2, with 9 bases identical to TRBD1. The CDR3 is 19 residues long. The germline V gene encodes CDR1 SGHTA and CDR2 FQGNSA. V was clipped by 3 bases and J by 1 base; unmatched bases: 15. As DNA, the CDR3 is TGTGCCAGCAGCTTCCAGGGCAGGGACAGGGAAACCCTTAACTATGGCTACACCTTC. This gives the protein CASSFQGRDRETLNYGYTF.

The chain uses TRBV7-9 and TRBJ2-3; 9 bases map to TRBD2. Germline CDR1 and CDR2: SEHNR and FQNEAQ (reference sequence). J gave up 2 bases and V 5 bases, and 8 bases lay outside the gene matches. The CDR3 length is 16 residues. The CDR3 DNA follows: TGTGCCAGCAGCATCTCCGGGACTAGCTTCACAGATACGCAGTATTTT. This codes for CASSISGTSFTDTQYF.

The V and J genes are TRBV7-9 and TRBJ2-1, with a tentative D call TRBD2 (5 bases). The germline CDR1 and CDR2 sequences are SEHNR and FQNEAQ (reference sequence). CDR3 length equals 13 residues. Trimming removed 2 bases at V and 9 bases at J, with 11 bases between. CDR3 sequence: CASSLFDAGEQFF. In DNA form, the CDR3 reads TGTGCCAGCAGCTTATTCGACGCGGGTGAGCAGTTCTTC. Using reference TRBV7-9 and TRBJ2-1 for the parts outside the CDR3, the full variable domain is DTGVSQNPRHKITKRGQNVTFRCDPISEHNRLYWYRQTLGQGPEFLTYFQNEAQLEKSRLLSDRFSAERPKGSFSTLEIQRTEQGDSAMYLCASSLFDAGEQFFGPGTRLTVL.

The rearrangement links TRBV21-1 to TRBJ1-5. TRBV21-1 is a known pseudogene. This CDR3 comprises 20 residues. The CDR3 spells CASSKGAPGGAGHCNQPQHF. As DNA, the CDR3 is TGTGCCAGCAGCAAAGGGGCCCCCGGGGGGGCAGGTCATTGCAATCAGCCCCAGCATTTT.

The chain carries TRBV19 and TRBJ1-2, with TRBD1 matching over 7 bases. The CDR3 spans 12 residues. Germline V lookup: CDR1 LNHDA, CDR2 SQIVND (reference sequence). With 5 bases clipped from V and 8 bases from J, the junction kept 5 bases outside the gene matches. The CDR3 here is CASSPHRGGYTF. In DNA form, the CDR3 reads TGTGCCAGTAGTCCGCACAGGGGCGGCTACACCTTC.

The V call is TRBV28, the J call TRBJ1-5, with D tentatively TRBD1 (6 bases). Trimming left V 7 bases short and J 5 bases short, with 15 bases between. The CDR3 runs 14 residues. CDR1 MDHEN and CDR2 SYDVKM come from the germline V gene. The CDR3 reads CASTTGGSHQPQHF. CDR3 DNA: TGTGCCAGCACCACTGGGGGCTCCCATCAGCCCCAGCATTTT.